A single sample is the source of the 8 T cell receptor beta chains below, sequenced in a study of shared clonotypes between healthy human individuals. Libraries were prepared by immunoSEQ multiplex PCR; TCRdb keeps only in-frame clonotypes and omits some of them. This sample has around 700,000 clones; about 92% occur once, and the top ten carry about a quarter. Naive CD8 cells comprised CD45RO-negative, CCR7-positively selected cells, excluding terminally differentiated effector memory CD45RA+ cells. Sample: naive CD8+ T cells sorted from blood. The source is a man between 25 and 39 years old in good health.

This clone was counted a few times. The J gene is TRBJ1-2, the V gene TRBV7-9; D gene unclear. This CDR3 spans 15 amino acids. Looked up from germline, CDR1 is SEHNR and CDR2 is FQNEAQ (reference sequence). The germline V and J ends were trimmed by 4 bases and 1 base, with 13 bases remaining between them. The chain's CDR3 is CASSSVPEFNYGYTF. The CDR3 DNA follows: TGTGCCAGCAGCTCGGTCCCAGAGTTTAACTATGGCTACACCTTC.

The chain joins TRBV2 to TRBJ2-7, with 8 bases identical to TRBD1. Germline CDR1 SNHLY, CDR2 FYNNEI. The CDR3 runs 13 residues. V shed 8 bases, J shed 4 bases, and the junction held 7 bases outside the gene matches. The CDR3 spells CASSVDRAYEQYF. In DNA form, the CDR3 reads TGTGCCAGCTCAGTGGACAGGGCATACGAGCAGTACTTC.

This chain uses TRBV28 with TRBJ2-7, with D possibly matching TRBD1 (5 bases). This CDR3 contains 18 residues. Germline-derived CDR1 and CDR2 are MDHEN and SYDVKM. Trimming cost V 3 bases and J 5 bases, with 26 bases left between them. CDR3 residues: CASSFGQGNIFAYNEQYF. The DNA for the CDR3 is TGTGCCAGCAGTTTCGGTCAGGGAAATATTTTTGCGTATAACGAGCAGTACTTC.

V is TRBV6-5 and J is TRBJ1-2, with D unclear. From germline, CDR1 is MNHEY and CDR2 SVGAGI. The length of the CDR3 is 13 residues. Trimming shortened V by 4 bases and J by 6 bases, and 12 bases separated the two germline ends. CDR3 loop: CASSWGTRDGYTF. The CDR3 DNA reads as TGTGCCAGCAGTTGGGGAACCCGGGATGGCTACACCTTC.

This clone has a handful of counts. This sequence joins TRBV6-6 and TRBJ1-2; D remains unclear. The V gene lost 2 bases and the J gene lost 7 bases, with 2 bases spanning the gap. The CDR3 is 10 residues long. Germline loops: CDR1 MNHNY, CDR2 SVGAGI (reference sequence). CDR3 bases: TGTGCCAGCAGTTACGTTGGCTACACCTTC. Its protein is CASSYVGYTF.

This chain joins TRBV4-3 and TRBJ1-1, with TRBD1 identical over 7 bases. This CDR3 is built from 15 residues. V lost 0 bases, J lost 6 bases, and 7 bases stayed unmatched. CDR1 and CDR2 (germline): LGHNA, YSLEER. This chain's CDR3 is CASSQELGGSSEAFF. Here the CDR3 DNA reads TGCGCCAGCAGCCAAGAACTAGGGGGCTCCTCTGAAGCTTTCTTT.

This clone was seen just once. The CDR3 is CASSGDLFTDTQYF. The CDR3 DNA sequence: TGTGCCAGCTCAGGGGACTTATTCACAGATACGCAGTATTTT. This chain uses TRBV18 with TRBJ2-3; perhaps TRBD2 as D (6 bases). CDR3 length: 14 residues. Germline assignment: CDR1 KGHSH and CDR2 LQKENI. The ends were cut back, 5 bases at V and 2 bases at J, with 11 bases in the middle.

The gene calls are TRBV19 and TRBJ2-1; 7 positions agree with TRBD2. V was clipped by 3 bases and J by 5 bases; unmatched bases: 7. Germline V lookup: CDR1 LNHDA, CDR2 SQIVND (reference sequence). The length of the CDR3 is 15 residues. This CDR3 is CASSIRGGYHNEQFF. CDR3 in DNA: TGTGCCAGTAGTATTCGGGGAGGGTACCACAATGAGCAGTTCTTC. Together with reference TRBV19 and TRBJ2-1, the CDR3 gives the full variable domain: DGGITQSPKYLFRKEGQNVTLSCEQNLNHDAMYWYRQDPGQGLRLIYYSQIVNDFQKGDIAEGYSVSREKKESFPLTVTSAQKNPTAFYLCASSIRGGYHNEQFFGPGTRLTVL.